This entry features one T cell receptor (beta chain) sequence. Per the original data handling: Amplifying reference gene primers gave estimates of nucleated cell counts. Repertoires were generated with immunoSEQ multiplex PCR, while TCRdb's copy carries only in-frame clones and drops some. V and J calls and clone size are as listed in that table; D and trimming were resolved from the DNA. The sample has roughly 90,000 clones, approximately 83% seen once. This sample is part of a study of blood T cell repertoires in COVID-19. In the study overall: Samples of COVID-19 (acute and convalescent) were obtained from the United States, Italy and Spain. Nucleic acid was either cDNA or gDNA, and it came from T cells, B-cell-depleted T cells, or PBMCs.

The CDR3 spans 15 residues. The V end was cut by 5 bases, the J end by 0 bases, with 11 bases between. CDR1 is KGHSH, CDR2 LQKENI, per germline. This rearrangement joins TRBV18 to TRBJ1-3, with a weak D call TRBD1 (6 bases). The TCR was taken from a woman aged 65 to 85 with acute or convalescent COVID-19. Input material: peripheral blood. CDR3 loop: CASSTRTVSGNTIYF. CDR3 nucleotide sequence: TGTGCCAGCTCAACTAGGACAGTCTCTGGAAACACCATATATTTT.